The next 9 T cell receptor beta chains were all read from a single sample in a study of blood T cell repertoires in COVID-19. Produced via immunoSEQ multiplex PCR; TCRdb's table is partial and in-frame only. The sample shows hundreds of thousands of clones, 83% of them seen only once. The sequenced sample consisted of peripheral blood. The receptors stem from a woman aged 25 to 45 with COVID-19, enrolled during active disease.

This sequence joins TRBV4-3 and TRBJ2-3, with 12 bases matching TRBD1. This CDR3 region has 17 residues. The V gene's germline CDR1 is LGHNA and CDR2 YSLEER. V was clipped by 2 bases and J by 2 bases; unmatched bases: 5. CDR3 sequence: CASSQTGTGGNTDTQYF. CDR3 sequence (DNA): TGCGCCAGCAGCCAAACCGGGACAGGGGGCAACACAGATACGCAGTATTTT.

The V and J genes are TRBV6-4 and TRBJ2-1, with TRBD1 as a possible D gene (6 bases). Trimming shortened V by 5 bases and J by 5 bases, and 10 bases separated the two germline ends. CDR1 MRHNA and CDR2 SNTAGT come from the germline V gene. This CDR3 is 13 amino acids long. In nucleotides, the CDR3 is TGTGCCAGCAGTACCACAGGGAACAATGAGCAGTTCTTC. As protein: CASSTTGNNEQFF.

Ten or more counts support this clone. The genes are TRBV7-9 and TRBJ2-7; 8 bases are a match to TRBD1. CDR3 size: 16 residues. J lost 6 bases, V lost 4 bases, and 14 bases had no gene match. Germline assignment: CDR1 SEHNR and CDR2 FQNEAQ (reference sequence). The CDR3 loop reads CASSSPFEAGGSEQYF. The CDR3 DNA sequence: TGTGCCAGCAGCTCCCCCTTCGAGGCAGGGGGCAGCGAGCAGTACTTC.

The gene calls are TRBV15 and TRBJ1-5; D uncertain. Germline assignment: CDR1 LNHNV and CDR2 YYDKDF (reference sequence). V lost 3 bases and J lost 6, with 15 bases in between. CDR3 length: 15 amino acids. The CDR3 DNA is TGTGCCACCAGCAGTACCAAGATTCGCGGTCAGCCCCAGCATTTT. Residues: CATSSTKIRGQPQHF.

This clone was found once. The rearrangement uses TRBV13 and TRBJ1-3, with D perhaps matching TRBD1 (5 bases). Trimming removed 2 bases from V and 2 bases from J, with 13 bases in between. This CDR3 has 16 residues. Germline V gene lookup returns CDR1 PRHDT and CDR2 FYEKMQ (reference sequence). The DNA of the CDR3 is TGTGCCAGCAGCTTACCCACAGGCGCTCCTGGAAACACCATATATTTT. Amino acid sequence: CASSLPTGAPGNTIYF.

The chain uses TRBV19 and TRBJ2-3, with D tentatively TRBD1 (5 bases). The germline V and J ends were trimmed by 3 bases and 5 bases, with 18 bases remaining between them. The CDR3 totals 16 residues. Germline CDR1 is LNHDA and CDR2 is SQIVND (reference sequence). For the CDR3, the DNA is TGTGCCAGTAGTATCACCCCCTTCTTTGACAGAGATACGCAGTATTTT. The encoded protein is CASSITPFFDRDTQYF.

The rearrangement links TRBV7-2 to TRBJ1-1; weak D call: TRBD1 (5 bases). The CDR3 is 15 amino acids. The germline CDR1 and CDR2 sequences are SGHTA and FQGNSA. With 2 bases removed from V and 1 base from J, the gap between germline ends came to 11 bases. CDR3 in amino acids: CASSLFGRANTEAFF. CDR3 in DNA: TGTGCCAGCAGCTTATTTGGCAGGGCGAACACTGAAGCTTTCTTT.

This chain uses TRBV19 with TRBJ1-5, with D possibly TRBD1 on 5 matching bases. Trimming pared 7 bases from V and 0 bases from J, leaving 13 bases between. This CDR3 contains 15 residues. In germline, CDR1 is LNHDA, CDR2 SQIVND (reference sequence). CDR3 region: CASKDNPYSNQPQHF. CDR3 DNA: TGTGCCAGTAAGGACAACCCTTATAGCAATCAGCCCCAGCATTTT.

This chain connects TRBV4-1 to TRBJ1-2; D perhaps matches TRBD1 (5 bases). V was clipped by 0 bases and J by 4 bases, with 9 bases between them. The CDR3 is 14 amino acids. The V gene's germline CDR1 is MGHRA and CDR2 YSYEKL. The CDR3 is CASSQEGRGYGYTF. For the CDR3, the DNA is TGCGCCAGCAGCCAAGAGGGGCGCGGCTATGGCTACACCTTC.